The rows below give T cell receptor beta chains drawn from one sample of a study of cytomegalovirus exposure and HLA in healthy donors. The method was immunoSEQ multiplex PCR; TCRdb's version includes in-frame clones alone and lacks a portion of them. The table includes approximately 100,000 clones, more than 70% detected once. The sequenced material came from PBMCs. Source of these receptors: a man in his forties or fifties in good health and CMV-seronegative. CDR3s include the opening cysteine and the closing phenylalanine or tryptophan. Each record gives: J gene, V gene, D gene, clone size, CDR3 DNA, CDR3 protein. A D gene is named only where the DNA matches it firmly. Clone size is not always given. Where it is, it says once, few, many or a class for expanded clones.

TRBJ1-2,TRBV6-6,TRBD1,-,TGTGCCAGCAGACGAGGACAGGGTGGGTTCGAATATGGCTACACCTTC,CASRRGQGGFEYGYTF
TRBJ1-1,TRBV4-1,TRBD1,-,TGCGCCAGCAGCCAAGGGGACAGGGGGCTGGTAGCGGTTAAGACTGAAGCTTTCTTT,CASSQGDRGLVAVKTEAFF
TRBJ2-2,TRBV25-1,TRBD2,-,TGTGCCTATAGTCCTAGCGGGGGAGTCAACACCGGGGAGCTGTTTTTT,CAYSPSGGVNTGELFF
TRBJ2-1,TRBV5-1,-,-,TGCGCCAGCAGCTTTCAGGGCTCCTCCTACAATGAGCAGTTCTTC,CASSFQGSSYNEQFF
TRBJ1-2,TRBV5-6,TRBD1,-,TGTGCCAGCAGCGGGACAGGGGGTTATGGCTACACCTTC,CASSGTGGYGYTF
TRBJ2-1,TRBV5-4,TRBD1,once,TGTGCCAGCAGCTCCGGACAGGGGGCTAATGAGCAGTTCTTC,CASSSGQGANEQFF
TRBJ2-7,TRBV15,-,-,TGTGCCACCAGCGGCCCGGGACTCCGCAACGAGCAGTACTTC,CATSGPGLRNEQYF
TRBJ2-5,TRBV11-2,TRBD1,-,TGTGCCAGCAGCCCTAGGGGGACAGGCGCTCAAGAGACCCAGTACTTC,CASSPRGTGAQETQYF
TRBJ2-3,TRBV19,-,few,TGTGCCAGTAGCCTCGGGACTGGTCTTAGCACAGATACGCAGTATTTT,CASSLGTGLSTDTQYF
TRBJ1-6,TRBV10-2,-,-,TGCGCCAGCAGAGCAGGGGACAATTCACCCCTCCACTTT,CASRAGDNSPLHF
TRBJ2-1,TRBV7-9,TRBD2,-,TGTGCCAGCAGGGGACTAGCGGGGAAAGCCACCCACTCCTACAATGAGCAGTTCTTC,CASRGLAGKATHSYNEQFF
TRBJ2-3,TRBV7-7,-,-,TGTGCCAGCAGCTTATCTGGACAGAGCACAGATACGCAGTATTTT,CASSLSGQSTDTQYF
TRBJ1-2,TRBV6-1,TRBD1,-,TGTGCCAGCAGTCTGGGACAGGGGGCGATTGGCTACACCTTC,CASSLGQGAIGYTF
TRBJ2-6,TRBV9,TRBD2,-,TGTGCCAGCAGCGTAGCTGTAGCTAGCGGTCAAACTGGGGCCAACGTCCTGACTTTC,CASSVAVASGQTGANVLTF
TRBJ2-5,TRBV18,-,once,TGTGCCAGCTCACCCCCAACATGGGAGACCCAGTACTTC,CASSPPTWETQYF
TRBJ2-7,TRBV5-1,TRBD1,-,TGCGCCAGCAGCTCTCAACCGGACAGGGAAGACTACGAGCAGTACTTC,CASSSQPDREDYEQYF
TRBJ2-1,TRBV5-1,TRBD1,-,TGCGCCAGCAGCCCGGGACAGGGGAACTACAATGAGCAGTTCTTC,CASSPGQGNYNEQFF
TRBJ1-6,TRBV2,-,-,TGTGCCAGCAGACAGGGTGATTATAATTCACCCCTCCACTTT,CASRQGDYNSPLHF
TRBJ2-7,TRBV13,TRBD2,-,TGTGCCAGCAGCTTACGGGGGGGCTCGCCGGGAGAGCAGTACTTC,CASSLRGGSPGEQYF
TRBJ2-3,TRBV5-4,-,once,TGTGCCAGCAGCTCAACTAGCACAGATACGCAGTATTTT,CASSSTSTDTQYF
TRBJ1-6,TRBV7-2,-,-,TGTGCCAGCAGCTTAGTCTCGGACAGAAGTACTTCACCCCTCCACTTT,CASSLVSDRSTSPLHF
TRBJ2-1,TRBV6-5,-,-,TGTGCCAGCAGTTACTCGAACAGAGGGCCCTACAATGAGCAGTTCTTC,CASSYSNRGPYNEQFF
TRBJ1-4,TRBV6-6,-,few,TGTGCCAGCAGCTCTATGGAGGTACGGGAAAAACTGTTTTTT,CASSSMEVREKLFF
TRBJ2-7,TRBV9,-,-,TGTGCCAGCAGCGGGACACTCTCCTACGAGCAGTACTTC,CASSGTLSYEQYF
TRBJ1-6,TRBV2,-,-,TGTGCCAGCAGTGAGCAGGGTACACCCCTCCACTTT,CASSEQGTPLHF